This passage covers 9 T cell receptor beta chains from one sample sequenced in a study of PD-1 and CTLA-4 blockade in melanoma. TCRdb's table, derived via immunoSEQ multiplex PCR, lists solely in-frame clones and lacks some. In the table there are about 16,000 clones, around two thirds of which are singletons. The material was CD8+ T cells from peripheral blood, obtained from a patient given anti-PD-1 treatment. These receptors came from a human donor with melanoma.

The chain links TRBV5-4 to TRBJ2-7; D not certain. With 9 bases removed from V and 0 bases from J, the gap between germline ends came to 16 bases. CDR3 size: 14 residues. From germline, CDR1 is SGHNT and CDR2 YYREEE (reference sequence). The CDR3 here is CAIQDPPSSYEQYF. The CDR3 DNA follows: TGTGCCATACAAGACCCGCCCAGCTCCTACGAGCAGTACTTC.

The chain links TRBV13 to TRBJ2-5, with D perhaps matching TRBD1 or TRBD2 (5 bases each). CDR1 and CDR2 from the germline V gene are PRHDT and FYEKMQ (reference sequence). This CDR3 contains 14 residues. V dropped 5 bases and J dropped 4 bases, with 14 bases sitting between them. The CDR3 nucleotides read TGTGCCAGCAGCCCTCCGGGACCGGCAGAGACCCAGTACTTC. Protein product: CASSPPGPAETQYF.

In this sample, this clone is medium-sized. The DNA for the CDR3 is TGTGCCAGCAGTTACCTGGGACAAGAGTACGAGCAGTACTTC. It codes for CASSYLGQEYEQYF. The chain uses TRBV6-5 and TRBJ2-7, with a weak D call TRBD1 (6 bases). This CDR3 is 14 amino acids long. V was cut by 2 bases and J by 4 bases, with 12 bases left in between. Germline CDR1 is MNHEY and CDR2 is SVGAGI.

The rearrangement uses TRBV9 and TRBJ1-1; no firm D call. Per the germline V gene, CDR1 is SGDLS and CDR2 is YYNGEE. The ends were cut back, 3 bases at V and 0 bases at J, with 21 bases in the middle. The CDR3 covers 18 residues. The CDR3 loop reads CASSGRVVRVGVNTEAFF. The CDR3 nucleotides read TGTGCCAGCAGCGGTAGAGTGGTACGGGTTGGAGTGAACACTGAAGCTTTCTTT.

This clone is deemed medium-sized. The chain is built from TRBV7-9 and TRBJ2-7; D remains unclear. Germline CDR1 SEHNR, CDR2 FQNEAQ (reference sequence). The CDR3 is made up of 13 amino acids. The V and J ends lost 3 bases and 6 bases respectively, with 12 bases between them. The CDR3 spells CASSFRTAGEQYF. CDR3 DNA sequence: TGTGCCAGCAGCTTCCGGACCGCAGGCGAGCAGTACTTC.

This clone was seen more than once but under ten times. V gene TRBV4-1 combines with J gene TRBJ1-1; a weak D match, TRBD1 (6 bases). There are 15 residues in the CDR3. Germline values: CDR1 MGHRA, CDR2 YSYEKL. The germline V and J ends were trimmed by 1 base and 8 bases, with 17 bases remaining between them. CDR3 loop: CASSQGAGDGLEAFF. DNA of the CDR3: TGCGCCAGCAGCCAAGGGGCAGGGGATGGATTAGAAGCTTTCTTT.

V is TRBV3-1 (or the pseudogene TRBV3-2) and J is TRBJ2-5, with 10 bases lining up with TRBD1. The CDR3 is 19 residues long. Germline V gene lookup returns CDR1 LGHDT and CDR2 YNNKEL (reference sequence). After removal of 0 bases from V and 5 bases from J, the junction contained 15 bases not matched to a gene. The CDR3 DNA reads TGTGCCAGCAGCCAAGAAGGGACAGGGGAAGGTTGGGGATGGGAGACCCAGTACTTC. It specifies CASSQEGTGEGWGWETQYF.

The chain is built from TRBV27 and TRBJ2-1, with 11 bases lining up with TRBD2. V trimming: 6 bases; J trimming: 5 bases; junction bases outside the gene matches: 9. The CDR3 spans 16 residues. Germline V gene sequence: CDR1 MNHEY, CDR2 SMNVEV (reference sequence). CDR3 sequence (DNA): TGTGCCAGCAGACCCTTAGCGGGAGGGCTAAACAATGAGCAGTTCTTC. This gives the protein CASRPLAGGLNNEQFF.

V usage is TRBV7-6 and J usage is TRBJ2-1, with a tentative D call TRBD2 (6 bases). The CDR3 is 14 amino acids. Germline V gives CDR1 SGHVS, CDR2 FNYEAQ. V dropped 4 bases and J dropped 5 bases, with 12 bases sitting between them. The CDR3 bases are TGTGCCAGCAGCTCCGGAGTAGCGGACAATGAGCAGTTCTTC. Amino acid sequence: CASSSGVADNEQFF. The full variable domain, with the rest looked up from reference TRBV7-6 and TRBJ2-1, is GAGVSQSPRYKVTKRGQDVALRCDPISGHVSLYWYRQALGQGPEFLTYFNYEAQQDKSGLPNDRFSAERPEGSISTLTIQRTEQRDSAMYRCASSSGVADNEQFFGPGTRLTVL.